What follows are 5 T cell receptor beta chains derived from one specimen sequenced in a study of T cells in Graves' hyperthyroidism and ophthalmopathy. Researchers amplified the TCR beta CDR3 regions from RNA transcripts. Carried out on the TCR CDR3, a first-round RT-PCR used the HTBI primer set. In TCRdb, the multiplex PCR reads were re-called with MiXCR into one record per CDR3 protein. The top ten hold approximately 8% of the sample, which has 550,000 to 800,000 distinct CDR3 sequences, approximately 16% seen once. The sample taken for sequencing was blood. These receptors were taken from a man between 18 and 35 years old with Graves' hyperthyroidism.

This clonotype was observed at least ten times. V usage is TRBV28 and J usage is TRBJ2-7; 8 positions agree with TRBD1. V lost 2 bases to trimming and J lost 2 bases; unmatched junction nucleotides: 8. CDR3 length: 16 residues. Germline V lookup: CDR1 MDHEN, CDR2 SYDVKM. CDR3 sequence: CASSLQSGTGTYEQYF. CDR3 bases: TGTGCCAGCAGTTTACAATCCGGGACAGGAACCTACGAGCAGTACTTC.

CDR3 sequence (DNA): TGTGCCAGCAGCCAAGCGGGCCGCCGAGGACAAGAGACCCAGTACTTC. The encoded protein is CASSQAGRRGQETQYF. This chain links TRBV4-2 with TRBJ2-5; D remains unclear. CDR3 length equals 16 residues. V lost 1 base and J 2 bases, leaving 14 bases between the germline ends. Germline V gives CDR1 LGHNA, CDR2 YNFKEQ.

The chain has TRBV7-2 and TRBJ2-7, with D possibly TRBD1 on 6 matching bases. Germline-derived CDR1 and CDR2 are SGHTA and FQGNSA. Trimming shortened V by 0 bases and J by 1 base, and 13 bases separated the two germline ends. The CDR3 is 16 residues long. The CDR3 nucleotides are TGTGCCAGCAGCTTAGCGCTACAGGGTGAATCCTACGAGCAGTACTTC. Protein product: CASSLALQGESYEQYF.

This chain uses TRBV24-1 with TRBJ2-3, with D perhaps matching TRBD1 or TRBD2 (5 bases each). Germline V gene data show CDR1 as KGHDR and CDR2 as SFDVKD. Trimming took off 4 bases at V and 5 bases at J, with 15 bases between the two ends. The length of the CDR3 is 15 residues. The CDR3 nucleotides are TGTGCCACCAGTGACTCTCGAGCTGGGGGAGATACGCAGTATTTT. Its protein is CATSDSRAGGDTQYF.

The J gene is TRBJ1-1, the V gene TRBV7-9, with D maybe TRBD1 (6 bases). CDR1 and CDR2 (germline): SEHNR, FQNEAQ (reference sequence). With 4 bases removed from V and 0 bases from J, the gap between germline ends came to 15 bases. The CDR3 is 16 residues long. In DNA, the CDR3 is TGTGCCAGCAGCTGGGGTGGGGCAGGGGTGAACACTGAAGCTTTCTTT. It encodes CASSWGGAGVNTEAFF.